These 28 T cell receptor beta chains were all obtained from the same sample, sequenced in a study of T cell changes during pregnancy in multiple sclerosis. The method was immunoSEQ multiplex PCR; TCRdb's version includes in-frame clones alone and lacks a portion of them. Counted here are about 32,000 clones, roughly nine tenths occurring once; the ten biggest clones make up around 10%. The sample in question was CD8+ T cells from peripheral blood mononuclear cells, obtained in the third trimester of pregnancy. The source is a female donor with multiple sclerosis, enrolled in a pregnancy study.

This clone was seen once. One junction end does not reproduce the germline sequence, and a read error may be involved. The rearrangement links TRBV30 to TRBJ2-5, with no clear D. Germline lookup yields CDR1 GTSNPN and CDR2 SVGIG (reference sequence). This CDR3 has 15 amino acids. CDR3 sequence (DNA): TGTGCCTGGAGGGAACCGGCCGCCTTGAAAGAGGCCCAGTACTTC. This translates into CAWREPAALKEAQYF.

V gene TRBV7-9 combines with J gene TRBJ2-7, with a tentative D call TRBD2 (6 bases). There are 13 residues in the CDR3. Germline CDR1 reads SEHNR; CDR2 reads FQNEAQ (reference sequence). The germline V and J ends were trimmed by 3 bases and 5 bases, with 11 bases remaining between them. The CDR3 spells CASSFSEGHEQYF. The DNA of the CDR3 is TGTGCCAGCAGCTTTTCGGAGGGACACGAGCAGTACTTC.

This clone occurred a few times. The gene calls are TRBV25-1 and TRBJ1-6; no firm D call. Germline V CDR1 and CDR2: MGHDK, SYGVNS. This CDR3 comprises 14 residues. Trimming removed 1 base from V and 9 bases from J, with 10 bases in between. The CDR3 nucleotides read TGTGCCAGCAGTGAATCACAGATTAGTTCACCCCTCCACTTT. Translation: CASSESQISSPLHF. Full variable domain (rest looked up from reference TRBV25-1 and TRBJ1-6): EADIYQTPRYLVIGTGKKITLECSQTMGHDKMYWYQQDPGMELHLIHYSYGVNSTEKGDLSSESTVSRIRTEHFPLTLESARPSHTSQYLCASSESQISSPLHFGNGTRLTVT.

The chain links TRBV5-1 to TRBJ2-7, with D maybe TRBD2 (6 bases). The CDR3 loop spans 15 amino acids. Trimming removed 6 bases from V and 3 bases from J, with 19 bases in between. CDR1 and CDR2 (germline): SGHRS, YFSETQ. CDR3 bases: TGCGCCAGCAAAGAAGGGACTGGTGATATCTACGAGCAGTACTTC. It yields the protein CASKEGTGDIYEQYF.

J is TRBJ2-1 and V is TRBV23-1; D perhaps matches TRBD1 (6 bases). TRBV23-1 is sorted into the ORF group, with uncertain function. The CDR3 is 16 amino acids. The V gene lost 4 bases and the J gene lost 12 bases, with 25 bases spanning the gap. The CDR3 region is CASSRQFQGHGGGQFF. The CDR3 DNA sequence: TGCGCCAGCAGTCGGCAATTTCAGGGACACGGCGGTGGGCAGTTCTTC.

The rearrangement links TRBV9 to TRBJ2-3, with 8 bases that match TRBD2. Germline V gene lookup returns CDR1 SGDLS and CDR2 YYNGEE. V shed 7 bases and J 2 bases; nucleotides not matched to a gene: 12. CDR3 length: 16 residues. This chain's CDR3 is CASDVGSGSPTDTQYF. In nucleotides, the CDR3 is TGTGCCAGCGATGTTGGGAGCGGGAGCCCCACAGATACGCAGTATTTT.

The chain is built from TRBV6-6 and TRBJ2-7, with a weak D call TRBD2 (6 bases). Trimming took off 2 bases at V and 5 bases at J, with 7 bases between the two ends. This CDR3 comprises 12 residues. Looked up from germline, CDR1 is MNHNY and CDR2 is SVGAGI (reference sequence). The DNA of the CDR3 is TGTGCCAGCAGTTACGCTAGCGACGAGCAGTACTTC. Translated: CASSYASDEQYF.

The chain is built from TRBV23-1 and TRBJ2-6, with 7 bases that match TRBD1. TRBV23-1 is an open reading frame whose function is uncertain. The CDR3 has 18 amino acids. V lost 4 bases to trimming and J lost 1 base; unmatched junction nucleotides: 10. As DNA, the CDR3 is TGCGCCAGCAGTCCTAGACTACAGGGGCCTTCTGGGGCCAACGTCCTGACTTTC. Translated: CASSPRLQGPSGANVLTF.

The rearrangement uses TRBV15 and TRBJ2-3, with D maybe TRBD2 (5 bases). Germline V gene data show CDR1 as LNHNV and CDR2 as YYDKDF (reference sequence). The V and J ends lost 5 bases and 2 bases respectively, with 11 bases between them. The CDR3 runs 14 residues. This CDR3 reads CATSYGLVTDTQYF. CDR3 DNA: TGTGCCACCAGCTACGGACTTGTCACAGATACGCAGTATTTT.

The J gene is TRBJ1-2, the V gene TRBV6-5; D may be TRBD1 (6 bases). V lost 0 bases and J lost 7, with 12 bases in between. The CDR3 contains 14 residues. CDR1 and CDR2 (germline): MNHEY, SVGAGI. The CDR3 loop reads CASSYSSQGPGYTF. For the CDR3, the DNA is TGTGCCAGCAGTTACTCCAGCCAGGGGCCTGGCTACACCTTC.

This clone appeared a single time. The chain joins TRBV5-3 to TRBJ2-3, with D maybe TRBD2 (5 bases). TRBV5-3 is reported as an ORF; its role is uncertain. The CDR3 totals 14 residues. V shed 3 bases and J shed 2 bases, with 10 bases lying between them. The CDR3 DNA reads TGTGCCAGAAGCTACCGGGATGCCACAGATACGCAGTATTTT. This encodes CARSYRDATDTQYF.

This clone occurred once. The chain uses TRBV6-6 and TRBJ2-5; D remains ambiguous. This CDR3 contains 12 residues. Germline CDR1 and CDR2: MNHNY and SVGAGI (reference sequence). Trimming removed 8 bases from V and 2 bases from J, with 9 bases in between. The CDR3, as DNA: TGTGCCAGCTCGCCAGTTCAAGAGACCCAGTACTTC. Protein: CASSPVQETQYF.

The chain joins TRBV5-5 to TRBJ1-1; perhaps TRBD1 as D (5 bases). This CDR3 region has 14 residues. Germline V CDR1 and CDR2: SGHKS, YYEKEE (reference sequence). With 5 bases removed from V and 7 bases from J, the gap between germline ends came to 18 bases. For the CDR3, the DNA is TGTGCCAGCAGTGAGCCGACAGCTTCCATTGAAGCTTTCTTT. Protein product: CASSEPTASIEAFF.

This clone is medium-sized. The chain couples TRBV6-4 to TRBJ2-1; maybe TRBD1 (6 bases). The V gene lost 0 bases and the J gene lost 8 bases, with 14 bases spanning the gap. The V gene's germline CDR1 is MRHNA and CDR2 SNTAGT. This CDR3 is 15 amino acids long. The CDR3 sequence is CASSDSTTGFDEQFF. Here the CDR3 DNA reads TGTGCCAGCAGTGACTCGACAACAGGGTTCGATGAGCAGTTCTTC.

The chain has TRBV18 and TRBJ1-5; the D is unclear. Trimming left V 4 bases short and J 3 bases short, with 16 bases between. This CDR3 region has 16 residues. The germline V gene has CDR1 KGHSH and CDR2 LQKENI. Here the CDR3 DNA reads TGTGCCAGCTCACTCGACCTGGCAGACACCAATCAGCCCCAGCATTTT. This codes for CASSLDLADTNQPQHF. The variable domain in full, completed from reference TRBV18 and TRBJ1-5, reads NAGVMQNPRHLVRRRGQEARLRCSPMKGHSHVYWYRQLPEEGLKFMVYLQKENIIDESGMPKERFSAEFPKEGPSILRIQQVVRGDSAAYFCASSLDLADTNQPQHFGDGTRLSIL.

The chain uses TRBV27 and TRBJ1-4; 7 bases fit TRBD1. Germline values: CDR1 MNHEY, CDR2 SMNVEV (reference sequence). V lost 5 bases and J lost 1; bases outside the gene matches: 7. The CDR3 length is 16 residues. The CDR3 sequence is CASSPKGAGTNEKLFF. The CDR3 DNA reads TGTGCCAGCAGTCCCAAGGGGGCAGGAACTAATGAAAAACTGTTTTTT.

The chain carries TRBV9 and TRBJ2-2, with TRBD2 matching 8 bases. The ends lost 3 bases at V and 5 bases at J; junction bases unmatched: 3. In germline, CDR1 is SGDLS, CDR2 YYNGEE. The CDR3 is 14 residues long. The CDR3 bases are TGTGCCAGCAGCGCGGGAGGGGGGACCGGGGAGCTGTTTTTT. Translated: CASSAGGGTGELFF.

V is TRBV6-5 and J is TRBJ2-1, with 9 bases matching TRBD1. The CDR3 has 13 amino acids. J gave up 7 bases and V 5 bases, and 3 bases lay outside the gene matches. Per germline, CDR1 MNHEY and CDR2 SVGAGI. CDR3 in amino acids: CASSPDRGNEQFF. The CDR3, as DNA: TGTGCCAGCAGTCCGGACAGGGGTAATGAGCAGTTCTTC.

The gene calls are TRBV7-8 and TRBJ2-1; D perhaps matches TRBD2 (5 bases). The CDR3 runs 13 residues. From germline, CDR1 is SGHVS and CDR2 FQNEAQ. V shed 7 bases and J shed 9 bases, with 16 bases lying between them. CDR3 protein: CASIPRARGEQFF. The CDR3 DNA reads TGTGCCAGCATCCCCCGGGCTCGGGGTGAGCAGTTCTTC.

This clone was detected once. The chain joins TRBV5-1 to TRBJ2-7; D may be TRBD2 (6 bases). The CDR3 has 14 amino acids. V was clipped by 1 base and J by 2 bases, with 10 bases between them. The germline gives CDR1 SGHRS, CDR2 YFSETQ. The CDR3 sequence is CASSLRGGTYEQYF. CDR3 DNA: TGCGCCAGCAGCTTGAGGGGCGGGACCTACGAGCAGTACTTC.

The rearrangement links TRBV5-6 to TRBJ1-1, with 9 bases aligning to TRBD1. The CDR3 has 13 residues. Germline V gene lookup returns CDR1 SGHDT and CDR2 YYEEEE. J was trimmed by 13 bases and V by 5 bases; bases with no gene match: 12. Here the CDR3 reads CASREQGASIDFF. CDR3 nucleotide sequence: TGTGCCAGCAGGGAACAGGGGGCATCTATTGATTTCTTT. Full variable domain (missing parts from reference TRBV5-6 and TRBJ1-1): DAGVTQSPTHLIKTRGQQVTLRCSPKSGHDTVSWYQQALGQGPQFIFQYYEEEERQRGNFPDRFSGHQFPNYSSELNVNALLLGDSALYLCASREQGASIDFFGQGTRLTVV.

This sequence joins TRBV7-2 and TRBJ2-7; perhaps TRBD2 as D (5 bases). Trimming stripped 5 bases from V and 6 bases from J, with 8 bases between. Germline CDR1 SGHTA, CDR2 FQGNSA. The CDR3 is 11 residues long. The CDR3: CASSPGLEQYF. CDR3 DNA: TGTGCCAGCAGCCCCGGACTCGAGCAGTACTTC.

The V gene is TRBV6-1, the J gene TRBJ2-5; 8 bases agree with TRBD2. Germline V gene sequence: CDR1 MNHNS, CDR2 SASEGT. V lost 2 bases, J lost 4 bases, and 18 bases stayed unmatched. The CDR3 length is 19 residues. CDR3 nucleotides: TGTGCCAGCAGTGAAACTAGCGGAGCCCTTCATTGGTTAAGAGAGACCCAGTACTTC. It encodes CASSETSGALHWLRETQYF.

The chain has TRBV6-1 and TRBJ2-4; 7 bases are a match to TRBD2. With 0 bases clipped from V and 1 base from J, the junction kept 3 bases outside the gene matches. The CDR3 consists of 16 residues. Looked up from germline, CDR1 is MNHNS and CDR2 is SASEGT. The CDR3 loop is CASSEAFGGAKNIQYF. The CDR3 region has the DNA TGTGCCAGCAGTGAAGCTTTCGGGGGGGCCAAAAACATTCAGTACTTC.

The rearrangement links TRBV30 to TRBJ2-5; 9 bases are a match to TRBD2. CDR3 length: 14 amino acids. V trimming: 3 bases; J trimming: 4 bases; junction bases outside the gene matches: 6. Germline assignment: CDR1 GTSNPN and CDR2 SVGIG (reference sequence). The CDR3 region has the DNA TGTGCCTGGAGAAGGCGGGGGGGCCCAGAGACCCAGTACTTC. Translating it yields CAWRRRGGPETQYF.

This chain uses TRBV5-1 with TRBJ1-2; D possibly corresponds to TRBD1 (6 bases). The CDR3 is 12 amino acids. Germline CDR1 and CDR2: SGHRS and YFSETQ. V was shortened by 3 bases and J by 8 bases, with 11 bases between the two germline ends. The CDR3 nucleotides are TGCGCCAGCAGCTCCTACAGGGACGGCTACACCTTC. Its protein is CASSSYRDGYTF.

The V call is TRBV6-5, the J call TRBJ1-3, with 9 bases matching TRBD1. The length of the CDR3 is 15 residues. Germline V gene data show CDR1 as MNHEY and CDR2 as SVGAGI. The V segment lost 6 bases and the J segment 3 bases; nucleotides outside the gene matches: 6. The DNA for the CDR3 is TGTGCCAGCAGACCCGACAGGGGGGTTGGAAACACCATATATTTT. It specifies CASRPDRGVGNTIYF.

The CDR3 protein is CASSPFRLDRWNTEAFF. CDR3 bases: TGTGCCAGCAGCCCTTTCCGCCTCGACAGGTGGAACACTGAAGCTTTCTTT. The chain has TRBV7-9 and TRBJ1-1, with D perhaps TRBD1 (6 bases). Germline V gives CDR1 SEHNR, CDR2 FQNEAQ (reference sequence). There are 17 residues in the CDR3. Trimming took off 5 bases at V and 1 base at J, with 20 bases between the two ends.